Listed here are 27 T cell receptor beta chains from one sample, sequenced in a study of lymphopenia after photon versus proton radiotherapy. Here immunoSEQ multiplex PCR was the method, and the copy in TCRdb shows in-frame clones only, minus some. The top ten clones hold less than 6% of a sample with 150,000 to 200,000 clones, 80% to 90% of them seen once. This specimen was peripheral blood, taken from a patient treated with photon-based radiotherapy. The receptors here all came from a man aged 45-65 years with gastric cancer.

The V call is TRBV14, the J call TRBJ2-7, with D possibly matching TRBD1 (6 bases). The CDR3 runs 15 residues. The V and J ends lost 1 base and 3 bases respectively, with 13 bases between them. Germline-derived CDR1 and CDR2 are SGHDN and FVKESK. The CDR3 loop reads CASSQGVQGVYEQYF. CDR3 coding DNA: TGTGCCAGCAGCCAAGGAGTACAGGGCGTCTACGAGCAGTACTTC.

This clone was counted once. The CDR3 protein is CASSARTVVGRDEQFF. CDR3 nucleotides: TGTGCCAGCAGCGCGAGGACGGTCGTGGGGCGGGATGAGCAGTTCTTC. This chain connects TRBV9 to TRBJ2-1, with D possibly called TRBD1 or TRBD2 (5 bases each). The length of the CDR3 is 16 residues. V dropped 3 bases and J dropped 8 bases, with 21 bases sitting between them. Germline CDR1 is SGDLS and CDR2 is YYNGEE.

Concerning this clone itself: Other DNA sequences within the sample encode an identical CDR3. The gene calls are TRBV18 and TRBJ1-1; unclear D gene. This CDR3 is built from 13 residues. The ends were cut back, 3 bases at V and 1 base at J, with 6 bases in the middle. The germline gives CDR1 KGHSH, CDR2 LQKENI. The CDR3 loop reads CASSPRENTEAFF. The CDR3 coding sequence is TGTGCCAGCTCACCGCGAGAGAACACTGAAGCTTTCTTT.

The chain carries TRBV27 and TRBJ1-2; no firm D call. The germline CDR1 and CDR2 sequences are MNHEY and SMNVEV (reference sequence). The CDR3 is made up of 15 amino acids. V shed 4 bases and J shed 5 bases, with 17 bases lying between them. The DNA for the CDR3 is TGTGCCAGCAGTTCGAAATTGACCCGCGGATATGGCTACACCTTC. The encoded protein is CASSSKLTRGYGYTF.

V is TRBV5-5 and J is TRBJ2-5, with TRBD1 matching 11 bases. V dropped 3 bases and J dropped 4; count of bases not matched to a gene: 8. In germline, CDR1 is SGHKS, CDR2 YYEKEE (reference sequence). The CDR3 totals 16 residues. CDR3 protein: CASSSAGTGGRETQYF. CDR3 nucleotides: TGTGCCAGCAGCTCCGCCGGGACAGGGGGTCGAGAGACCCAGTACTTC.

The chain is built from TRBV5-4 and TRBJ1-2; no definite D call. V was clipped by 1 base and J by 4 bases, with 11 bases between them. CDR1 is SGHNT, CDR2 YYREEE, per germline (reference sequence). The CDR3 consists of 14 residues. The CDR3 sequence: CASSLYGMTYGYTF. CDR3 sequence (DNA): TGTGCCAGCAGCTTGTACGGGATGACCTATGGCTACACCTTC.

The V call is TRBV19, the J call TRBJ1-2, with D uncertain. The ends were cut back, 7 bases at V and 2 bases at J, with 14 bases in the middle. In germline, CDR1 is LNHDA, CDR2 SQIVND (reference sequence). The CDR3 extends over 14 amino acids. CDR3 in DNA: TGTGCCAGTAATGTGGGTCTTTCCAACTATGGCTACACCTTC. Encoded protein: CASNVGLSNYGYTF.

This chain joins TRBV19 and TRBJ1-5; D not certain. Per germline, CDR1 LNHDA and CDR2 SQIVND (reference sequence). CDR3 length: 14 residues. The V end was cut by 6 bases, the J end by 1 base, with 10 bases between. CDR3 loop: CASSEDASNQPQHF. The CDR3 coding sequence is TGTGCCAGTAGCGAGGACGCGAGCAATCAGCCCCAGCATTTT.

J is TRBJ1-1 and V is TRBV6-6; D uncertain. The germline V gene has CDR1 MNHNY and CDR2 SVGAGI (reference sequence). The V end lost 5 bases, the J end lost 9 bases, and 4 bases lay between the germline ends. This CDR3 has 9 residues. In DNA, the CDR3 is TGTGCCAGCAGTGATAAAGCTTTCTTT. Protein sequence: CASSDKAFF.

V is TRBV11-2 and J is TRBJ1-1; D is unresolved. The V gene's germline CDR1 is SGHAT and CDR2 FQNNGV. CDR3 length: 14 amino acids. Trimming shortened V by 1 base and J by 9 bases, and 15 bases separated the two germline ends. The CDR3 DNA reads as TGTGCCAGCAGCTTAGGCCGGCAGCAAAAACAAGCTTTCTTT. It translates to CASSLGRQQKQAFF.

V usage is TRBV6-1 and J usage is TRBJ2-1, with 15 nucleotides matching TRBD2. CDR1 is MNHNS and CDR2 is SASEGT in the germline V gene. The length of the CDR3 is 15 residues. J gave up 7 bases and V 6 bases, and 4 bases lay outside the gene matches. The CDR3 protein is CASRAGLAGGNEQFF. DNA for the CDR3: TGTGCCAGCAGGGCCGGACTAGCGGGAGGGAATGAGCAGTTCTTC.

The V and J genes are TRBV7-3 and TRBJ2-1; 8 bases line up with TRBD1. Germline CDR1 is SGHTA and CDR2 is FQGTGA. With V trimmed by 6 bases and J by 4 bases, 8 bases remained unmatched. The CDR3 totals 15 residues. The chain's CDR3 is CASSLQQGVYNEQFF. The CDR3 DNA is TGTGCCAGCAGTCTTCAACAGGGGGTTTACAATGAGCAGTTCTTC.

This clone was seen just once. The chain links TRBV20-1 to TRBJ2-2; the D gene is possibly TRBD2 (5 bases). The CDR3 runs to 11 residues. Per germline, CDR1 DFQATT and CDR2 SNEGSKA (reference sequence). In nucleotides, the CDR3 is TGCTCTACGGGGAGAGCCGGGGAGCTGTTTTTT. This gives the protein CSTGRAGELFF.

The V gene is TRBV30, the J gene TRBJ1-2; no firm D call. Trimming removed 2 bases from V and 8 bases from J, with 15 bases in between. The CDR3 extends over 13 amino acids. Germline lookup yields CDR1 GTSNPN and CDR2 SVGIG (reference sequence). CDR3 sequence reads: CAWSLPGRYGYTF. The CDR3 nucleotides are TGTGCCTGGAGTTTACCGGGAAGGTACGGCTACACCTTC.

This chain connects TRBV7-2 to TRBJ2-7; D is perhaps TRBD2 (6 bases). The CDR3 consists of 15 residues. With 1 base removed from V and 2 bases from J, the gap between germline ends came to 12 bases. CDR1 is SGHTA, CDR2 FQGNSA, per germline. The CDR3 reads CASSLGGSGTYEQYF. CDR3 sequence (DNA): TGTGCCAGCAGCTTAGGGGGTAGCGGAACCTACGAGCAGTACTTC.

The gene calls are TRBV5-5 and TRBJ2-7; D is possibly TRBD1 (6 bases). Germline loops: CDR1 SGHKS, CDR2 YYEKEE (reference sequence). V gave up 4 bases and J gave up 0 bases, with 14 bases separating them. The length of the CDR3 is 15 residues. CDR3 nucleotide sequence: TGTGCCAGCAGCATTACTACAGGGCCCTCCTACGAGCAGTACTTC. Translated, it gives CASSITTGPSYEQYF.

This chain joins TRBV19 and TRBJ1-2, with D perhaps matching TRBD1 (5 bases). The V gene lost 5 bases and the J gene lost 4 bases, with 14 bases spanning the gap. From germline, CDR1 is LNHDA and CDR2 SQIVND (reference sequence). The CDR3 runs 14 residues. CDR3 loop: CASSAEVGPYGYTF. In DNA, the CDR3 is TGTGCCAGTAGTGCAGAGGTGGGGCCCTATGGCTACACCTTC.

The rearrangement uses TRBV5-1 and TRBJ2-3; TRBD2 might be the D (6 bases). The CDR3 is made up of 15 amino acids. Germline V gives CDR1 SGHRS, CDR2 YFSETQ. V lost 1 base, J lost 4 bases, and 13 bases lay in between. CDR3 sequence (DNA): TGCGCCAGCAGCTTGATGCCTAGCGTATCAGATACGCAGTATTTT. This translates into CASSLMPSVSDTQYF.

The sample holds one count of this clone. The J gene is TRBJ2-2, the V gene TRBV19; 9 bases fit TRBD1. J lost 7 bases, V lost 5 bases, and 11 bases had no gene match. CDR1 is LNHDA, CDR2 SQIVND, per germline (reference sequence). This CDR3 has 16 residues. The CDR3 spells CASSSPGQGWYGELFF. CDR3 DNA sequence: TGTGCCAGTAGTTCTCCGGGACAGGGATGGTACGGGGAGCTGTTTTTT.

The CDR3 protein is CSVEVATGRTDTQYF. For the CDR3, the DNA is TGCAGCGTTGAAGTGGCGACAGGGAGAACAGATACGCAGTATTTT. This chain connects TRBV29-1 to TRBJ2-3; 7 nucleotides line up with TRBD1. Germline assignment: CDR1 SQVTM and CDR2 ANQGSEA. The V gene end was trimmed by 1 base and the J gene end by 3 bases; junction bases not matched to a gene: 7. This CDR3 contains 15 residues.

The chain joins TRBV2 to TRBJ2-2; 9 nucleotides align to TRBD2. V trimming: 6 bases; J trimming: 1 base; junction bases outside the gene matches: 6. CDR3 length equals 16 residues. Germline values: CDR1 SNHLY, CDR2 FYNNEI. CDR3 residues: CASRGSGRRNTGELFF. In nucleotides, the CDR3 is TGTGCCAGCAGGGGTAGCGGGAGACGGAACACCGGGGAGCTGTTTTTT.

V usage is TRBV7-9 and J usage is TRBJ1-2; D gene ambiguous. The length of the CDR3 is 14 residues. Trimming pared 5 bases from V and 4 bases from J, leaving 14 bases between. In germline, CDR1 is SEHNR, CDR2 FQNEAQ (reference sequence). The CDR3 protein is CASSPREGRYGYTF. In DNA, the CDR3 is TGTGCCAGCAGCCCGAGGGAGGGTCGCTATGGCTACACCTTC. Full variable domain (remainder filled in from reference TRBV7-9 and TRBJ1-2): DTGVSQNPRHKITKRGQNVTFRCDPISEHNRLYWYRQTLGQGPEFLTYFQNEAQLEKSRLLSDRFSAERPKGSFSTLEIQRTEQGDSAMYLCASSPREGRYGYTFGSGTRLTVV.

The chain recombines TRBV15 with TRBJ2-5; TRBD1 matches 8 bases. This CDR3 spans 17 amino acids. The V segment lost 2 bases and the J segment 5 bases; nucleotides outside the gene matches: 13. CDR1 is LNHNV and CDR2 is YYDKDF in the germline V gene (reference sequence). CDR3 region: CATSRFPGQAIKETQYF. The CDR3 coding sequence is TGTGCCACCAGCAGATTCCCGGGACAGGCCATAAAGGAGACCCAGTACTTC.

The chain combines TRBV6-6 with TRBJ1-1; D unclear. CDR1 is MNHNY and CDR2 is SVGAGI in the germline V gene (reference sequence). The ends were cut back, 2 bases at V and 0 bases at J, with 10 bases in the middle. The CDR3 has 15 amino acids. CDR3 protein: CASSYADTMNTEAFF. CDR3 sequence (DNA): TGTGCCAGCAGTTACGCCGACACAATGAACACTGAAGCTTTCTTT.

The rearrangement joins TRBV9 to TRBJ1-2; 9 bases fit TRBD1. The length of the CDR3 is 14 residues. From germline, CDR1 is SGDLS and CDR2 YYNGEE. V shed 3 bases and J 2 bases; nucleotides not matched to a gene: 2. This CDR3 reads CASSGGTGNYGYTF. The CDR3 DNA is TGTGCCAGCAGCGGGGGGACAGGGAACTATGGCTACACCTTC.

This clone was recorded only once. The chain has TRBV11-2 and TRBJ2-7, with D unresolved. The CDR3 contains 15 residues. With 3 bases removed from V and 6 bases from J, the gap between germline ends came to 18 bases. Germline V gene lookup returns CDR1 SGHAT and CDR2 FQNNGV. CDR3 sequence (DNA): TGTGCCAGCAGCTTGGGCGTCCTTAGTAAGCGCGAGCAGTACTTC. It codes for CASSLGVLSKREQYF. Full variable domain (missing parts from reference TRBV11-2 and TRBJ2-7): EAGVAQSPRYKIIEKRQSVAFWCNPISGHATLYWYQQILGQGPKLLIQFQNNGVVDDSQLPKDRFSAERLKGVDSTLKIQPAKLEDSAVYLCASSLGVLSKREQYFGPGTRLTVT.

The chain links TRBV9 to TRBJ2-1; D uncertain. The CDR3 is 16 amino acids. Germline CDR1 and CDR2: SGDLS and YYNGEE. Trimming took off 0 bases at V and 2 bases at J, with 12 bases between the two ends. The CDR3 nucleotides are TGTGCCAGCAGCGTAGCGCTAGGGTTACCCTACAATGAGCAGTTCTTC. Its protein product is CASSVALGLPYNEQFF.